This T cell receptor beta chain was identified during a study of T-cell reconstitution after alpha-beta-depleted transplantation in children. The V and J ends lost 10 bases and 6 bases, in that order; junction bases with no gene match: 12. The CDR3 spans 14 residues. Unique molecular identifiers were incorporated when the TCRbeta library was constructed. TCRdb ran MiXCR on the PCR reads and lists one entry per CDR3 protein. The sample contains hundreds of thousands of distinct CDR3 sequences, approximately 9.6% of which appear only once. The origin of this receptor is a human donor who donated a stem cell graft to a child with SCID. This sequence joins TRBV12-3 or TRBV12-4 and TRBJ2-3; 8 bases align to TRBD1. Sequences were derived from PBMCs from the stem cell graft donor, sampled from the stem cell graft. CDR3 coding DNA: TGTGCCACCACCGTGCAGGGGGCGCGCGATACGCAGTATTTT. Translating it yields CATTVQGARDTQYF.